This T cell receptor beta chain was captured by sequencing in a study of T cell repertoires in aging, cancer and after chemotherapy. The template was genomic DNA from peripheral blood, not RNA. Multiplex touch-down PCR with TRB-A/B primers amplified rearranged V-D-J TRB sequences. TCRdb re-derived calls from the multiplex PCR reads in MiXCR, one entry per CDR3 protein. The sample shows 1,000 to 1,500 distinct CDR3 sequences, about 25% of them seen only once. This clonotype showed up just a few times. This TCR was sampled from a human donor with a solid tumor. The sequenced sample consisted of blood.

The CDR3 region is CASSQKTGLRGYTF. The CDR3 nucleotides are TGTGCCAGCAGCCAGAAGACAGGGTTAAGAGGCTACACCTTC. The V call is TRBV13, the J call TRBJ1-2; TRBD1 aligns across 7 bases. V gave up 5 bases and J gave up 8 bases; unmatched junction bases: 11. This CDR3 has 14 amino acids. The germline CDR1 and CDR2 sequences are PRHDT and FYEKMQ (reference sequence).